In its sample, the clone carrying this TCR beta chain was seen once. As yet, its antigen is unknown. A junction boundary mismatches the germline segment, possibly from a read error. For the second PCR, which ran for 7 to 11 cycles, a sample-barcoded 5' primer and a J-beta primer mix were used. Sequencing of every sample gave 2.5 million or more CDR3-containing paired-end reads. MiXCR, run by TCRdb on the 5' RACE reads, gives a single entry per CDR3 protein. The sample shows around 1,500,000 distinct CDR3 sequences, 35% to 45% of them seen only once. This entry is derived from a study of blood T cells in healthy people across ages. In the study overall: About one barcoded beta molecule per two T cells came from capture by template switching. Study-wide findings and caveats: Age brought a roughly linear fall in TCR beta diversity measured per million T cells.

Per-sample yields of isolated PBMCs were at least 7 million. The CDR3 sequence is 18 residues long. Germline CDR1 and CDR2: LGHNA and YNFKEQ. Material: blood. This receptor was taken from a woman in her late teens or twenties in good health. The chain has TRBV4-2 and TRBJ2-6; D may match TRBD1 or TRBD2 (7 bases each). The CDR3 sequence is CASNQREGQLAGANVLTF. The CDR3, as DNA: TGTGCCAGCAACCAAAGGGAGGGACAGCTAGCTGGGGCCAACGTCCTGACTTTC.